One and the same sample provided the 6 T cell receptor beta chains below, sequenced in a study of blood T cell repertoires in COVID-19. Produced via immunoSEQ multiplex PCR; TCRdb's table is partial and in-frame only. Here the sample spans around 15,000 clones, roughly nine tenths being singletons. The sequenced sample consisted of peripheral blood. These receptors came from an elderly man with acute or convalescent COVID-19.

The chain has TRBV10-1 and TRBJ1-1; D not certain. CDR1 and CDR2 (germline): WNHNN, SYGVQD (reference sequence). V was clipped by 7 bases and J by 0 bases, with 9 bases between them. The CDR3 consists of 13 residues. CDR3 amino acids: CASNRDLNTEAFF. Here the CDR3 DNA reads TGCGCCAGCAATCGGGATTTGAACACTGAAGCTTTCTTT.

The chain recombines TRBV2 with TRBJ2-5; tentatively, D is TRBD1 (6 bases). The germline V and J ends were trimmed by 7 bases and 4 bases, with 19 bases remaining between them. This CDR3 region has 15 residues. Germline CDR1 and CDR2: SNHLY and FYNNEI. The CDR3 nucleotides read TGTGCCAGCAATCTCATGACAGGAGGAGGAGAGACCCAGTACTTC. Residues: CASNLMTGGGETQYF.

J is TRBJ2-2 and V is TRBV11-3; 9 positions match TRBD2. Unmatched junction bases numbered 0, after V lost 4 bases and J lost 0 bases. Germline V lookup: CDR1 SGHNT, CDR2 YENEEA. The CDR3 length is 15 residues. The DNA of the CDR3 is TGTGCCAGCAGCTCTAGCGGGACGAACACCGGGGAGCTGTTTTTT. Its translation: CASSSSGTNTGELFF.

The chain has TRBV6-5 and TRBJ2-3; 7 bases align to TRBD1. Germline V gene sequence: CDR1 MNHEY, CDR2 SVGAGI. This CDR3 has 14 residues. After removal of 6 bases from V and 3 bases from J, the junction contained 6 bases not matched to a gene. CDR3 region: CASRGGPMTDTQYF. The CDR3, as DNA: TGTGCCAGCAGAGGGGGCCCAATGACAGATACGCAGTATTTT.

This clone is a singleton in its sample. The J gene is TRBJ2-7, the V gene TRBV27; D perhaps matches TRBD1 (8 bases). The CDR3 length is 14 residues. The germline CDR1 and CDR2 sequences are MNHEY and SMNVEV (reference sequence). V lost 6 bases and J lost 4, with 16 bases in between. The CDR3 spells CASSLDRGGYEQYF. CDR3 DNA sequence: TGTGCCAGCAGCCTTGACAGGGGAGGGTACGAGCAGTACTTC.

The chain has TRBV7-2 and TRBJ1-3; TRBD1 might be the D (5 bases). The CDR3 consists of 15 residues. V shed 0 bases and J shed 1 base, with 7 bases lying between them. Germline V gene lookup returns CDR1 SGHTA and CDR2 FQGNSA. This chain's CDR3 is CASSLAAGSGNTIYF. CDR3 in DNA: TGTGCCAGCAGCTTAGCGGCAGGGTCTGGAAACACCATATATTTT.